This record looks at one T cell receptor (beta chain) sequence and its context. Reverse transcription of about 0.45 to 1 ug RNA was performed with random hexamers. TCRdb re-analysed the immunoSEQ multiplex PCR reads in MiXCR, keeping a single row per CDR3 protein. The sample comprises 95,000 to 150,000 distinct CDR3 sequences, nearly 96% of which are singletons, and less than 0.15% rests with the top ten. These data belong to a study of CD8 T cells in Susac syndrome. The sample taken for sequencing was CD4+ T cells from PBMCs. The TCR comes from a human donor with Susac syndrome.

The CDR3 nucleotides are TGTGCCTCGTCCGGGGTCAGGGTGCAAGAGACCCAGTACTTC. Translation: CASSGVRVQETQYF. The chain combines TRBV30 with TRBJ2-5; D is perhaps TRBD1 or TRBD2 (5 bases each). The CDR3 is 14 residues long. Germline values: CDR1 GTSNPN, CDR2 SVGIG (reference sequence). Trimming cost V 7 bases and J 2 bases, with 17 bases left between them. Variable domain in full (rest from reference TRBV30 and TRBJ2-5): SQTIHQWPATLVQPVGSPLSLECTVEGTSNPNLYWYRQAAGRGLQLLFYSVGIGQISSEVPQNLSASRPQDRQFILSSKKLLLSDSGFYLCASSGVRVQETQYFGPGTRLLVL.